A single sample gave rise to the 28 T cell receptor beta chains below, sequenced in a study of beta chain features in type 1 diabetes. Notes on the study in general: TCRB CDR3 length was moderately but significantly reduced in all four CD4+ subsets of Type 1 diabetes patients.

The sequenced template was cDNA made from the entire isolated RNA. Libraries were prepared by immunoSEQ multiplex PCR; TCRdb keeps only in-frame clonotypes and omits some of them. The sample has about 700,000 clones, 13% seen once. Antigens for these TCRs are unknown. The sample was naive CD4+ T cells from blood. The receptors shown here come from a man in his late teens or twenties with type 1 diabetes.

The chain couples TRBV19 to TRBJ1-5; perhaps TRBD1 as D (5 bases). Germline V CDR1 and CDR2: LNHDA, SQIVND (reference sequence). This CDR3 has 14 residues. Trimming pared 1 base from V and 3 bases from J, leaving 7 bases between. The CDR3 DNA reads as TGTGCCAGTAGTATAGCAGGGTACAATCAGCCCCAGCATTTT. Its translation is CASSIAGYNQPQHF.

This clone was picked up a small number of times. This chain links TRBV30 with TRBJ1-1, with D possibly matching TRBD1 (6 bases). Looked up from germline, CDR1 is GTSNPN and CDR2 is SVGIG (reference sequence). Trimming took 4 bases from V and 1 from J, leaving 10 bases between them. This CDR3 comprises 13 residues. CDR3 nucleotides: TGTGCCTGGAAAGGACAGAAGAACACTGAAGCTTTCTTT. This gives the protein CAWKGQKNTEAFF.

This clone occurred a few times. The chain carries TRBV4-1 and TRBJ1-2; D is undetermined. V lost 0 bases, J lost 6 bases, and 8 bases lay in between. CDR3 size: 13 residues. CDR1 MGHRA and CDR2 YSYEKL come from the germline V gene. Here the CDR3 reads CASSQDWRDGYTF. The CDR3 DNA follows: TGCGCCAGCAGCCAAGATTGGCGGGATGGCTACACCTTC.

This clone has only a few counts. The chain joins TRBV30 to TRBJ1-2, with 8 bases aligning to TRBD1. The CDR3 runs to 14 residues. Trimming removed 4 bases from V and 4 bases from J; junction bases left unmatched: 8. Germline CDR1 GTSNPN, CDR2 SVGIG (reference sequence). The DNA of the CDR3 is TGTGCCTGGACCAACAGGGGGTACGTCTATGGCTACACCTTC. Translation: CAWTNRGYVYGYTF.

This clone has more than one count but fewer than ten. The rearrangement uses TRBV29-1 and TRBJ1-2; 8 nucleotides agree with TRBD1. This CDR3 is 13 amino acids long. Germline assignment: CDR1 SQVTM and CDR2 ANQGSEA. Trimming took 8 bases from V and 6 from J; bases not matched to a gene: 11. The CDR3 reads CSPQSGQEHGYTF. The CDR3 DNA is TGCAGCCCTCAATCGGGACAGGAACATGGCTACACCTTC.

This clone was observed a handful of times. The rearrangement uses TRBV5-4 and TRBJ1-1; no definite D call. Germline loops: CDR1 SGHNT, CDR2 YYREEE (reference sequence). Trimming removed 6 bases at V and 5 bases at J, with 11 bases between. CDR3 size: 12 residues. CDR3 amino acids: CASTRVGTEAFF. The CDR3 DNA sequence: TGTGCCAGCACGCGTGTGGGGACTGAAGCTTTCTTT.

This clone occurred a few times. V and J are TRBV5-1 and TRBJ1-6; no clear D gene. The CDR3 consists of 15 residues. The germline V gene encodes CDR1 SGHRS and CDR2 YFSETQ. V lost 0 bases, J lost 5 bases, and 9 bases lay in between. The CDR3 nucleotides are TGCGCCAGCAGCTTGGTGAGGGCCGATAATTCACCCCTCCACTTT. Residues: CASSLVRADNSPLHF. The variable domain in full, completed from reference TRBV5-1 and TRBJ1-6, reads KAGVTQTPRYLIKTRGQQVTLSCSPISGHRSVSWYQQTPGQGLQFLFEYFSETQRNKGNFPGRFSGRQFSNSRSEMNVSTLELGDSALYLCASSLVRADNSPLHFGNGTRLTVT.

For this clone: This sample also contains other DNA sequences that code for the same CDR3. The chain is built from TRBV15 and TRBJ1-4; 8 nucleotides match TRBD1. CDR3 length equals 13 residues. Germline CDR1 LNHNV, CDR2 YYDKDF (reference sequence). V was pared by 3 bases and J by 8 bases, with 2 bases of the junction left unmatched. CDR3: CATSRRTGEKLFF. In DNA, the CDR3 is TGTGCCACCAGCAGGAGGACAGGGGAAAAACTGTTTTTT.

V and J are TRBV7-8 and TRBJ2-5; no clear D gene. Trimming left V 2 bases short and J 1 base short, with 8 bases between. This CDR3 spans 14 amino acids. Germline CDR1 is SGHVS and CDR2 is FQNEAQ. Here the CDR3 reads CASSLIVAQETQYF. DNA for the CDR3: TGTGCCAGCAGCTTAATTGTCGCCCAAGAGACCCAGTACTTC.

The genes are TRBV19 and TRBJ2-2; D is possibly TRBD1 (5 bases). The CDR3 extends over 14 amino acids. Germline CDR1 is LNHDA and CDR2 is SQIVND (reference sequence). V was shortened by 7 bases and J by 13 bases, with 22 bases between the two germline ends. In nucleotides, the CDR3 is TGTGCCAGTACCGATGGGGCCCAGGTGACCCCGCTGTTTTTT. Amino acid sequence: CASTDGAQVTPLFF.

This clone was observed a single time. The rearrangement links TRBV5-4 to TRBJ1-2, with D perhaps matching TRBD1 (5 bases). There are 14 residues in the CDR3. Germline V gene sequence: CDR1 SGHNT, CDR2 YYREEE (reference sequence). Trimming stripped 1 base from V and 5 bases from J, with 12 bases between. CDR3 sequence (DNA): TGTGCCAGCAGCTTGAGGCAGGGTCCGTATGGCTACACCTTC. Translating gives CASSLRQGPYGYTF.

This rearrangement joins TRBV5-4 to TRBJ2-7; D call uncertain. Germline-derived CDR1 and CDR2 are SGHNT and YYREEE (reference sequence). V was cut by 0 bases and J by 3 bases, with 10 bases left in between. The CDR3 has 14 amino acids. The CDR3 DNA reads as TGTGCCAGCAGCTTGGAGGGCACCGGCTACGAGCAGTACTTC. Translated: CASSLEGTGYEQYF.

This clone was found a few times. This chain uses TRBV18 with TRBJ2-3; D possibly matches TRBD1 or TRBD2 (6 bases each). V lost 1 base, J lost 2 bases, and 13 bases lay in between. CDR1 and CDR2 (germline): KGHSH, LQKENI. CDR3 length: 16 residues. CDR3 loop: CASSPQGGQVTDTQYF. In DNA, the CDR3 is TGTGCCAGCTCACCACAAGGGGGGCAGGTCACAGATACGCAGTATTTT.

Regarding this clone: The same CDR3 can be traced to other DNA sequences in this sample. V and J are TRBV7-6 and TRBJ2-3; 7 nucleotides match TRBD2. The ends lost 0 bases at V and 2 bases at J; junction bases unmatched: 5. The CDR3 loop spans 16 amino acids. CDR1 SGHVS and CDR2 FNYEAQ come from the germline V gene. CDR3 sequence: CASSLALAGDTDTQYF. In DNA, the CDR3 is TGTGCCAGCAGCTTAGCGCTGGCGGGGGACACAGATACGCAGTATTTT.

This chain connects TRBV2 to TRBJ2-1; possible D gene TRBD1, 7 bases. The CDR3 covers 15 residues. Trimming stripped 4 bases from V and 7 bases from J, with 17 bases between. Germline lookup yields CDR1 SNHLY and CDR2 FYNNEI. The CDR3 loop is CASSAWRGRNNEQFF. CDR3 DNA sequence: TGTGCCAGCAGTGCTTGGAGGGGGCGGAATAATGAGCAGTTCTTC.

The V and J genes are TRBV30 and TRBJ2-1, with D tentatively TRBD1 (5 bases). Germline CDR1 is GTSNPN and CDR2 is SVGIG (reference sequence). V dropped 0 bases and J dropped 7 bases, with 16 bases sitting between them. This CDR3 region has 15 residues. For the CDR3, the DNA is TGTGCCTGGAGTGTAAGGGGTTCCATGGGGAATGAGCAGTTCTTC. As protein: CAWSVRGSMGNEQFF.

The chain recombines TRBV7-8 with TRBJ2-1, with 7 bases lining up with TRBD2. The CDR3 contains 16 residues. V trimming: 1 base; J trimming: 4 bases; junction bases outside the gene matches: 7. The germline V gene encodes CDR1 SGHVS and CDR2 FQNEAQ. The DNA of the CDR3 is TGTGCCAGCAGCTTAGAGTCGTGGGGGGGATACAATGAGCAGTTCTTC. It translates to CASSLESWGGYNEQFF. The full variable domain, completed using reference TRBV7-8 and TRBJ2-1, is GAGVSQSPRYKVAKRGQDVALRCDPISGHVSLFWYQQALGQGPEFLTYFQNEAQLDKSGLPSDRFFAERPEGSVSTLKIQRTQQEDSAVYLCASSLESWGGYNEQFFGPGTRLTVL.

This chain uses TRBV2 with TRBJ2-7; 9 bases are shared with TRBD2. The CDR3 loop spans 16 amino acids. CDR1 is SNHLY, CDR2 FYNNEI, per germline. V gave up 6 bases and J gave up 0 bases; unmatched junction bases: 9. The CDR3 spells CASRERAGGSSYEQYF. CDR3 DNA sequence: TGTGCCAGCAGGGAAAGAGCGGGGGGTAGCTCCTACGAGCAGTACTTC.

The rearrangement links TRBV19 to TRBJ2-3, with D possibly called TRBD1 or TRBD2 (5 bases each). The CDR3 is 16 residues long. Trimming took 4 bases from V and 4 from J, leaving 18 bases between them. Germline V gene data show CDR1 as LNHDA and CDR2 as SQIVND (reference sequence). The DNA of the CDR3 is TGTGCCAGTAGTAACCCGGGACGGTCAGCCGCAGATACGCAGTATTTT. Its protein is CASSNPGRSAADTQYF.

This clone was observed a handful of times. The V and J genes are TRBV27 and TRBJ1-5, with a tentative D call TRBD1 (6 bases). The CDR3 has 14 amino acids. Trimming pared 6 bases from V and 2 bases from J, leaving 11 bases between. The V gene's germline CDR1 is MNHEY and CDR2 SMNVEV (reference sequence). CDR3 loop: CASSQQGGNQPQHF. The CDR3, as DNA: TGTGCCAGCAGCCAACAGGGCGGCAATCAGCCCCAGCATTTT.

There are a few counts of this clone. The rearrangement joins TRBV5-1 to TRBJ2-7; 7 nucleotides match TRBD2. J gave up 3 bases and V 4 bases, and 10 bases lay outside the gene matches. The CDR3 runs to 15 residues. Germline V gene lookup returns CDR1 SGHRS and CDR2 YFSETQ. Here the CDR3 reads CASSPLRGGIYEQYF. CDR3 coding DNA: TGCGCCAGCAGCCCTCTCCGCGGGGGAATCTACGAGCAGTACTTC.

This clone has just a few counts. The chain couples TRBV6-5 to TRBJ2-7; the D gene is possibly TRBD2 (5 bases). V was pared by 6 bases and J by 7 bases, with 22 bases between. This CDR3 spans 15 amino acids. CDR1 is MNHEY, CDR2 SVGAGI, per germline. CDR3 residues: CASRSLGADVWEQYF. The CDR3 bases are TGTGCCAGCAGAAGCCTGGGAGCGGATGTTTGGGAGCAGTACTTC.

This clone was counted between two and nine times. This sequence joins TRBV28 and TRBJ1-5; 8 positions match TRBD1. Germline assignment: CDR1 MDHEN and CDR2 SYDVKM. After removal of 7 bases from V and 0 bases from J, the junction contained 8 bases not matched to a gene. This CDR3 contains 16 residues. The CDR3 nucleotides read TGTGCCAGCACAGAACAGGGGGGTGTTAGCAATCAGCCCCAGCATTTT. Translation gives CASTEQGGVSNQPQHF.

The chain recombines TRBV29-1 with TRBJ1-1; TRBD1 might be the D (5 bases). CDR1 is SQVTM, CDR2 ANQGSEA, per germline. This CDR3 contains 13 residues. Between the trimmed V and J ends, which lost 6 bases and 1 base, there was a span of 12 bases. The CDR3 DNA reads TGCAGCGTCCTGGGGAGGGGGAACACTGAAGCTTTCTTT. This encodes CSVLGRGNTEAFF.

V usage is TRBV18 and J usage is TRBJ2-5, with 8 positions matching TRBD1. CDR1 and CDR2 (germline): KGHSH, LQKENI. V lost 3 bases, J lost 2 bases, and 5 bases stayed unmatched. This CDR3 is built from 15 residues. In DNA, the CDR3 is TGTGCCAGCTCACCTCAGGGGGCCAAACAAGAGACCCAGTACTTC. It is translated as CASSPQGAKQETQYF.

The chain joins TRBV4-1 to TRBJ2-1; TRBD1 agrees at 10 bases. The J segment lost 5 bases and the V segment lost 2 bases, leaving 6 bases of the junction unmatched. Germline CDR1 reads MGHRA; CDR2 reads YSYEKL. The CDR3 is 16 amino acids. CDR3 loop: CASSQQPGQGHNEQFF. CDR3 nucleotide sequence: TGCGCCAGCAGCCAACAGCCGGGACAGGGGCACAATGAGCAGTTCTTC.

This chain links TRBV7-9 with TRBJ2-7, with 9 bases fitting TRBD1. The J segment lost 5 bases and the V segment lost 3 bases, leaving 8 bases of the junction unmatched. Germline V lookup: CDR1 SEHNR, CDR2 FQNEAQ (reference sequence). This CDR3 comprises 15 residues. CDR3 DNA: TGTGCCAGCAGCTTTCCGGGACAGGGTCCCCACGAGCAGTACTTC. Amino acid sequence: CASSFPGQGPHEQYF. Variable domain in full (rest from reference TRBV7-9 and TRBJ2-7): DTGVSQNPRHKITKRGQNVTFRCDPISEHNRLYWYRQTLGQGPEFLTYFQNEAQLEKSRLLSDRFSAERPKGSFSTLEIQRTEQGDSAMYLCASSFPGQGPHEQYFGPGTRLTVT.

This clone was seen a handful of times. The chain uses TRBV30 and TRBJ1-2; D gene ambiguous. Germline lookup yields CDR1 GTSNPN and CDR2 SVGIG (reference sequence). Trimming shortened V by 7 bases and J by 0 bases, and 9 bases separated the two germline ends. The CDR3 has 12 amino acids. The CDR3 loop reads CAYEYANYGYTF. The CDR3 bases are TGTGCCTACGAATACGCTAACTATGGCTACACCTTC.